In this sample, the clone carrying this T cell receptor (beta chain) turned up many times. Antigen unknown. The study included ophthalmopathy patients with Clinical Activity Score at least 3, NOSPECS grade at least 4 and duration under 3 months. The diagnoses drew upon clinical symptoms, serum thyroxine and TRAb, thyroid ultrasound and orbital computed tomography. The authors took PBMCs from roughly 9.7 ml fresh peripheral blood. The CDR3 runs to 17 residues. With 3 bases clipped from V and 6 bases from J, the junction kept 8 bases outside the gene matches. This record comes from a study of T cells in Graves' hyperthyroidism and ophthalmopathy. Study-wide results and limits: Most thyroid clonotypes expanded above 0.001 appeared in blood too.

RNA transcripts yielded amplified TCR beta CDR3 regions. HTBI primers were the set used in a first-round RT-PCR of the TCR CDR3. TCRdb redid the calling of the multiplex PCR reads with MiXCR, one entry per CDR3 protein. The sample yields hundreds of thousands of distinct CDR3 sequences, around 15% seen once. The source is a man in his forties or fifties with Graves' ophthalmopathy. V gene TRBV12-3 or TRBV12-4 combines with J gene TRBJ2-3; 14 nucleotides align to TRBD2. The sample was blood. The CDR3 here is CASSLGLAGANVDTQYF. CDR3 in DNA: TGTGCCAGCAGTTTGGGACTAGCGGGAGCCAATGTGGATACGCAGTATTTT.